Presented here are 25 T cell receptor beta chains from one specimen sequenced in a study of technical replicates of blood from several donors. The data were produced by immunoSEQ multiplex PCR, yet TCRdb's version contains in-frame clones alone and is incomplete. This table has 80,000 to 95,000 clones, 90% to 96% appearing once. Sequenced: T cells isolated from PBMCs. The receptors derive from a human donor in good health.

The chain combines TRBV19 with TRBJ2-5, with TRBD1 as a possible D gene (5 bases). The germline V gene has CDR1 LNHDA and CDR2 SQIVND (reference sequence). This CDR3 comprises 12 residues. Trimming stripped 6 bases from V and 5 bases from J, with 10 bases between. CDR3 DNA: TGTGCCAGTAGCTCAGGGCATGAGACCCAGTACTTC. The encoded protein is CASSSGHETQYF.

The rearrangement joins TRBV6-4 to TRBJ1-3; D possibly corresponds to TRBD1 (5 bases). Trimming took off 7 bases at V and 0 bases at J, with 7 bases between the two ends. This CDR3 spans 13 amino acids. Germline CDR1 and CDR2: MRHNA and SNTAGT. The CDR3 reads CASKGLSGNTIYF. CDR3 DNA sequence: TGTGCCAGCAAGGGGCTCTCTGGAAACACCATATATTTT.

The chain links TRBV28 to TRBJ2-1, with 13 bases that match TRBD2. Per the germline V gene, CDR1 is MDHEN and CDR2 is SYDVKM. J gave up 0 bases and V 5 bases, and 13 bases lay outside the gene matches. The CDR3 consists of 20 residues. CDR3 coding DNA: TGTGCCAGCAGTACCCCCTGGACTAGCGGGGGACTTAGCTCCTACAATGAGCAGTTCTTC. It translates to CASSTPWTSGGLSSYNEQFF.

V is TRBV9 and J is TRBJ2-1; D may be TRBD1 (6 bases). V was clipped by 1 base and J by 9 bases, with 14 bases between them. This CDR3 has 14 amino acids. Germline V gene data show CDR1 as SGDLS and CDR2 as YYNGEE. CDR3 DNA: TGTGCCAGCAGCGTATCCCTAGTGACAGGTGAGCAGTTCTTC. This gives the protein CASSVSLVTGEQFF. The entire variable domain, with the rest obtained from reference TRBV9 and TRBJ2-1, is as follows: DSGVTQTPKHLITATGQRVTLRCSPRSGDLSVYWYQQSLDQGLQFLIQYYNGEERAKGNILERFSAQQFPDLHSELNLSSLELGDSALYFCASSVSLVTGEQFFGPGTRLTVL.

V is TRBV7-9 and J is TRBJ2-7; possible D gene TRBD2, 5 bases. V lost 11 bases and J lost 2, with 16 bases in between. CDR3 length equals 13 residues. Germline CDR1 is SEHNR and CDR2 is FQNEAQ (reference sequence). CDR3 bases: TGTGCCTCGTCCGGGATCAATGCCTACGAGCAGTACTTC. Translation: CASSGINAYEQYF.

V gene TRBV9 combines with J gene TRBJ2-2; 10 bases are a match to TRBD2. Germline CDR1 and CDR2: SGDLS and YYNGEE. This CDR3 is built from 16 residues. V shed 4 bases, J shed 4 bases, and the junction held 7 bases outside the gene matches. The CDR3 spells CASSLSSGSITGELFF. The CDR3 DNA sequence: TGTGCCAGCAGCCTTTCTAGCGGGAGTATCACCGGGGAGCTGTTTTTT.

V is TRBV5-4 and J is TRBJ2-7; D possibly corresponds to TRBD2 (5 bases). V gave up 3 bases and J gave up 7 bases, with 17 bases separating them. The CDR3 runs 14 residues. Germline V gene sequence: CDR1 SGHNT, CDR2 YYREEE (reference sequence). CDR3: CASSSGSRTDEQYF. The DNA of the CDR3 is TGTGCCAGCAGCTCGGGGTCTAGAACGGATGAGCAGTACTTC.

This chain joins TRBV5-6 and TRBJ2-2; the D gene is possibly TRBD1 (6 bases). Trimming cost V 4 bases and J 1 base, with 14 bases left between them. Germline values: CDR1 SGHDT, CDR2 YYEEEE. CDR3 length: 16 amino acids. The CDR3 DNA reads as TGTGCCAGCAGCCGACCCCTGACAGGGAACACCGGGGAGCTGTTTTTT. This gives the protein CASSRPLTGNTGELFF. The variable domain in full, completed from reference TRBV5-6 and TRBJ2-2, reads DAGVTQSPTHLIKTRGQQVTLRCSPKSGHDTVSWYQQALGQGPQFIFQYYEEEERQRGNFPDRFSGHQFPNYSSELNVNALLLGDSALYLCASSRPLTGNTGELFFGEGSRLTVL.

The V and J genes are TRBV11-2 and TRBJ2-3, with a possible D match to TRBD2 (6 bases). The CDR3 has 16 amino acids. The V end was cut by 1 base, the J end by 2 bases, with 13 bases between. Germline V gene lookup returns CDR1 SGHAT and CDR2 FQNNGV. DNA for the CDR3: TGTGCCAGCAGCTTAGCCATACTAGCAGCCACAGATACGCAGTATTTT. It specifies CASSLAILAATDTQYF.

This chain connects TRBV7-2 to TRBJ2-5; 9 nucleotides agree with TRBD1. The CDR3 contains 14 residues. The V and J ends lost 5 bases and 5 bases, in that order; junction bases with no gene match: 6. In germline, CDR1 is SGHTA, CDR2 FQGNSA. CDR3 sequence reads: CASSGGTGYETQYF. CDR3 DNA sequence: TGTGCCAGCAGCGGAGGGACAGGGTATGAGACCCAGTACTTC.

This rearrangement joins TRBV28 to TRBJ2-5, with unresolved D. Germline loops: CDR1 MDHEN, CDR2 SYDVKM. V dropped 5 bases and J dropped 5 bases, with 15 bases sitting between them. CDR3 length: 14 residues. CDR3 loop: CASSKVLARETQYF. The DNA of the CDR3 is TGTGCCAGCAGTAAGGTATTAGCTAGGGAGACCCAGTACTTC.

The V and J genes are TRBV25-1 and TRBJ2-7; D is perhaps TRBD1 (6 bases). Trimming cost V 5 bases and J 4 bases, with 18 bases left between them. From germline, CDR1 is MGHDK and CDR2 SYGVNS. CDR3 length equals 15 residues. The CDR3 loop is CASSNYGTSDYEQYF. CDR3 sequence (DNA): TGTGCCAGCAGTAACTACGGGACATCTGATTACGAGCAGTACTTC.

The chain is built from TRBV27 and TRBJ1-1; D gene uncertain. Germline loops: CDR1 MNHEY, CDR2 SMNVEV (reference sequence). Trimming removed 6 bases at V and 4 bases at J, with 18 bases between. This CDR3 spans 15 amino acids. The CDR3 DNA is TGTGCCAGCAGCCCTCTGGGAGTATTGGTCACTGAAGCTTTCTTT. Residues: CASSPLGVLVTEAFF.

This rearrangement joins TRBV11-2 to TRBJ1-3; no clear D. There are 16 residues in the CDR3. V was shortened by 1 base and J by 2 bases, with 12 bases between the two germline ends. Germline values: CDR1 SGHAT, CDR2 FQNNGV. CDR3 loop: CASSLATNQPGNTIYF. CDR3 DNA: TGTGCCAGCAGCTTAGCGACAAATCAACCTGGAAACACCATATATTTT.

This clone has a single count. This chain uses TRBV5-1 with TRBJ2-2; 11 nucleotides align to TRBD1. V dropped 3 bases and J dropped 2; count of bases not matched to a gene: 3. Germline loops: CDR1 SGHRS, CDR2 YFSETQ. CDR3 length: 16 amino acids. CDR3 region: CASSWGTGGNTGELFF. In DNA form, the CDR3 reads TGCGCCAGCAGCTGGGGGACAGGGGGAAACACCGGGGAGCTGTTTTTT.

CDR3 DNA: TGTGCCAGTAGTACTAGGTTTTATGACGAGCAGTACTTC. Amino acids: CASSTRFYDEQYF. The chain employs TRBV19 and TRBJ2-7; D unclear. V lost 4 bases, J lost 5 bases, and 12 bases lay in between. Looked up from germline, CDR1 is LNHDA and CDR2 is SQIVND (reference sequence). This CDR3 contains 13 residues.

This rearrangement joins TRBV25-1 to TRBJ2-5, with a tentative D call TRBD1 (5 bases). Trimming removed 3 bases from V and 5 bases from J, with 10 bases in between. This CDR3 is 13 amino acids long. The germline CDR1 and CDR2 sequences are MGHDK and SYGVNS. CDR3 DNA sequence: TGTGCCAGCAGTGACAGGGTGGTGGAGACCCAGTACTTC. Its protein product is CASSDRVVETQYF.

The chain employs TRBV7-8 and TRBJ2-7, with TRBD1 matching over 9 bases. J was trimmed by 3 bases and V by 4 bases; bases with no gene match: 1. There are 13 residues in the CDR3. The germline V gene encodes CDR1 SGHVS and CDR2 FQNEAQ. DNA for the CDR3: TGTGCCAGCAGCTGGGGACAGGGCTACGAGCAGTACTTC. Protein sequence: CASSWGQGYEQYF.

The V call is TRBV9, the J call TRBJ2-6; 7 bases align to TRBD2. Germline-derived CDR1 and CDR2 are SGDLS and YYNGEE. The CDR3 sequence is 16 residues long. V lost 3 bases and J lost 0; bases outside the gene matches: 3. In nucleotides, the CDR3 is TGTGCCAGCAGCGACGGGGACTACTCTGGGGCCAACGTCCTGACTTTC. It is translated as CASSDGDYSGANVLTF.

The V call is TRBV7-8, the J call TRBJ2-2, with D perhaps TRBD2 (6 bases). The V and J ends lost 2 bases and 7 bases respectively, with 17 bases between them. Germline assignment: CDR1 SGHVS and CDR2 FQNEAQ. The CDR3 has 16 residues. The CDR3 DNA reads TGTGCCAGCAGCTTATCCGCCCGGGGGTATGGCGGGGAGCTGTTTTTT. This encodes CASSLSARGYGGELFF.

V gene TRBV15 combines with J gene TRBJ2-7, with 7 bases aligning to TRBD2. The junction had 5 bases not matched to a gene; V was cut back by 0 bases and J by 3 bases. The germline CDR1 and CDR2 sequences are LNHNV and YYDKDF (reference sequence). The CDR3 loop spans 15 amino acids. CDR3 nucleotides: TGTGCCACCAGCAGAGATGGAGGGACTATCTACGAGCAGTACTTC. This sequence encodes CATSRDGGTIYEQYF.

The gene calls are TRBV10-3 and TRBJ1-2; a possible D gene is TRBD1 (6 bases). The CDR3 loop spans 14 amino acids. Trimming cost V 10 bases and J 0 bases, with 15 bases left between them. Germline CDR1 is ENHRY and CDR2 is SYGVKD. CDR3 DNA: TGTGCCACCTTCAGGGGAGAGGCTAACTATGGCTACACCTTC. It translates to CATFRGEANYGYTF.

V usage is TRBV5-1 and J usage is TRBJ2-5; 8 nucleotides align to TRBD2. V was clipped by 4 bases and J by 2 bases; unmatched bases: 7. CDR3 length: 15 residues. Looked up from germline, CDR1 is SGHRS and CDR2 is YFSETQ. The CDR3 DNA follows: TGCGCCAGCAGCCCCCGGGGGGGGGATCAAGAGACCCAGTACTTC. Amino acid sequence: CASSPRGGDQETQYF.

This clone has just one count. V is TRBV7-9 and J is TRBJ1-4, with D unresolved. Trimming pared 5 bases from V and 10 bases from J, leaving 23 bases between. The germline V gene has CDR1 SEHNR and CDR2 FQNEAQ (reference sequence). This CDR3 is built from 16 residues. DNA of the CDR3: TGTGCCAGCAGCCCCAAGGAGGAGCCTTTAATAGGAAAACTGTTTTTT. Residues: CASSPKEEPLIGKLFF.

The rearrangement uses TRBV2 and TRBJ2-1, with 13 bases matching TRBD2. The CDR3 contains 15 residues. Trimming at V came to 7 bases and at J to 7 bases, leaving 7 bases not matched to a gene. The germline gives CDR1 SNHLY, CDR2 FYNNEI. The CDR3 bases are TGTGCCAGCACTGGACTAGCGGGAGTGGGGAATGAGCAGTTCTTC. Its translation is CASTGLAGVGNEQFF.